This T cell receptor beta chain was identified during a study of CD8 T cells in ankylosing spondylitis. Broader study findings: Some motif variants had been reported before (in reactive arthritis synovial fluid and blood).

In making TCR beta libraries, quantitative 5'-RACE with molecular barcodes was used. TCRdb itself ran the 5' RACE reads through MiXCR, one entry per CDR3 protein. The sample contains under 200,000 distinct CDR3 sequences, 9.8% of which appear only once. Comments on this clonotype: Antigen specificity is unknown.

The specimen sequenced was blood, either unsorted or a sorted T cell fraction (not recorded which). This clonotype was sampled from a female donor with ankylosing spondylitis or in good health (not recorded which).

CDR3 residues: CASSPGIPRTDTQYF. Here the CDR3 DNA reads TGCGCCAGCAGCCCAGGAATCCCCCGCACAGATACGCAGTATTTT. The chain is built from TRBV4-3 and TRBJ2-3, with D uncertain. The CDR3 sequence is 15 residues long. V lost 4 bases to trimming and J lost 1 base, with 12 bases between them. Germline V gives CDR1 LGHNA, CDR2 YSLEER.